This TCR beta chain was documented in a study of cytomegalovirus exposure and HLA in healthy donors. A word on this clone: What it recognizes is unknown.

Donors sampled were nominally healthy, though unrecorded immune exposures were likely. This PCR relied on a set of 60 Vbeta primers and 13 Jbeta primers. The method was immunoSEQ multiplex PCR; TCRdb's version includes in-frame clones alone and lacks a portion of them. This table holds 130,000 to 150,000 clones, over 75% found once. The junction had 8 bases not matched to a gene; V was cut back by 2 bases and J by 3 bases. This CDR3 has 15 residues. The germline V gene encodes CDR1 SGHDT and CDR2 YYEEEE. General study points: A later analysis linked fewer than 20,000 TCR beta sequences to HLA alleles at 0.05 false discovery rate. As was reported, the HLA-A and HLA-B alleles of most subjects were accurately predicted from TCR beta sequences.

This TCR was recovered from a man aged 25 to 45 in good health and CMV-seronegative. The sequencing input was PBMCs. The genes are TRBV5-6 and TRBJ2-7; TRBD1 matches 7 bases. The CDR3 spells CASSLAGQGDYEQYF. The CDR3 nucleotides read TGTGCCAGCAGCTTAGCTGGGCAGGGGGACTACGAGCAGTACTTC.